This TCR beta chain originates from a study of regulatory T cells in long-lasting Graves disease (dated by TCRdb to about 2021). Background for the entire study: Newly diagnosed Graves' disease patients had taken antithyroid drugs for less than 3 months. This study used TCR sequencing and RNA sequencing of peripheral blood to compare persistent Graves' disease patients against newly diagnosed Graves' disease patients. The study took place in China and was registered as a clinical trial. A total of some 33 samples were covered by TCR sequencing, comprising approximately 13 persistent and around 20 newly diagnosed Graves' disease patients.

This specimen's time point label, per the study, means: newly diagnosed GD, antithyroid drugs for less than 3 months. RNA was extracted from PBMCs in TRIzol for both TCR sequencing and RNA sequencing. The diagnosis of Graves' disease was made according to American Thyroid Association guidelines. The patients came from an endocrinology department in Xi'an, China. Each patient gave 9 to 10 milliliters of peripheral blood, collected in an EDTA anticoagulant tube. Ficoll Paque Plus density gradient separation was used to isolate PBMCs, and no further T cell sorting was performed. An Agilent 2100 Bioanalyzer and agarose gel were used to check RNA quality, while a NanoDrop 2000 measured RNA concentration. This clonotype was detected ten times or more. Its recognized antigen is unknown. No much larger clonotype is one base removed from it; base qualities were not supplied. Spanning cysteine to phenylalanine, the CDR3 consists of 13 amino acids. The read is trimmed to its CDR3 DNA, 39 bases read in frame from base 1. Trimming costs V 3 bases and J 11 bases, and their ends lie 16 bases apart. CDR1 LGHNT and CDR2 FRNRAP were looked up in the germline V gene.

Library generation was performed with multiplex PCR. The instrument given in TCRdb is Illumina HiSeq 4000. To build TCR beta libraries, CDR3 regions were amplified by Arm-PCR using iRepertoire HTBI primers. Before sequencing, the PCR products underwent gel purification. Per the original workflow: Across samples, 62 TRBV and 15 or so TRBJ segments were identified and used for gene usage analysis of CDR3 amino acid clonotypes. Filtered high-quality paired reads were merged into contigs using COPE and FqMerger. BLAST was used to align contigs to IMGT TRBV, TRBD and TRBJ reference genes, and CDR3 was defined according to IMGT. Highly expanded clones were defined as clonotypes with a frequency above 0.1%. Repertoire diversity was measured by Shannon entropy, and V-J evenness by the Gini coefficient. A clonotype found in more than one individual was treated as public. TCRdb reprocessing: public reads trimmed at Q25 with fastp, clones called with MiXCR, in-frame beta chains kept. Here each entry gathers all rows of one CDR3 protein and keeps the most common genes and DNA. TCRdb's processing, not the study's, gives the V and J calls here. This sample lists hundreds of thousands of distinct CDR3 sequences; approximately 15% were detected once. The ten largest make up under 20% of the sample.

Study-wide findings and limitations: Sequencing and analysis were limited to the TCR beta chain. Preferential use of TRBV28, TRBJ1-2 and TRBJ2-5 was observed in persistent disease, whereas TRBV20-1 and TRBJ2-1 were favored in newly diagnosed disease. The small sample size was acknowledged by the authors as a limitation that may reduce accuracy. Only peripheral blood was studied, because thyroid tissue, the primary lesion, was inaccessible. More public clonotypes were shared among persistent patients (under 3,000) than among newly diagnosed patients (roughly 1,000). Persistent Graves' disease patients showed lower TCR Shannon entropy and fewer highly expanded clones than newly diagnosed patients, suggesting clonal expansion.

This sample also belongs to another study, concerning T cells in Graves' hyperthyroidism and ophthalmopathy. The second study's authors report: Stable Graves' hyperthyroidism was defined as the absence of progression to ophthalmopathy over 18 months of follow-up. Hyperthyroidism patients were aged 18 to 65 years and newly diagnosed, with disease duration of less than 2 months. Any patient with an uncontrolled infection, another autoimmune disease, pregnancy or lactation was excluded. Diagnoses were established on the basis of clinical symptoms, serum thyroxine and TRAb, thyroid ultrasound, and orbital computed tomography. For the first round of RT-PCR on the TCR CDR3, the HTBI primer set was used together with the Qiagen OneStep RT-PCR kit. Blood samples also contained most of the expanded thyroid clonotypes (frequency above 0.001), which suggests that blood repertoires may reflect thyroid immune responses. In cross-validation, a model built on a 13 V-J signature told ophthalmopathy apart from stable hyperthyroidism with 85% to 90% sensitivity and approximately 84% specificity, and in testing the same model reached 80%/75%. In validation, the model predicted progression to ophthalmopathy with about 71% sensitivity and 72% to 85% specificity, a median of 6.5 months before onset. TCR V-J signatures able to tell the groups apart were searched for in a discovery cohort of approximately 95 patients, of whom about 40 had Graves' ophthalmopathy and around 58 had stable Graves' hyperthyroidism. Prospective prediction of ophthalmopathy was tested in an independent validation cohort of some 20 hyperthyroidism patients and 15 to 17 patients who later progressed to ophthalmopathy. The 100 or so discovery patients were randomly divided into training and test sets at a 7:3 ratio. In addition, the study compared T-cell repertoires in thyroid tissue and in blood from six Graves' hyperthyroidism patients. After sampling, hyperthyroidism patients received methimazole starting at 30 mg daily, and ophthalmopathy patients received high-dose intravenous methylprednisolone. A second multiplex PCR round built the libraries, followed by size selection and purification. Sequencing of the libraries was done on an Illumina HiSeq2000 using paired-end 100 bp reads. SOAPnuke was used to process the raw data, throwing out any read that contained adapters or uncalled bases, had a mean Phred below 15, or lacked an exact constant-primer or identifier match. High-quality paired reads were merged using COPE v1.2.5, and each unique nucleotide sequence was defined as a clonotype. MiTCR v1.1 was used to align clonotypes to the IMGT TRBV, TRBD and TRBJ reference segments. Analysis was restricted to V-J combinations with a frequency above 0.0001, which covered roughly 99% of repertoires. A TCS score was defined as the ratio of F50 (clonal expansion) to E x V (chaos), with BLOSUM62-based TCRdist applied between CDR3 peptides within each V-J. Welch's t-statistics and random forest reduced around 520 V-J features to 10 to 15, which were used in a naive Bayes classifier (R e1071). No statistical method was used to fix the sample size in advance, and group allocation was not hidden from the investigators. The paper describes TCR Vbeta CDR3 sequencing of 130 to 150 peripheral blood samples, made up of approximately 40 ophthalmopathy patients, approximately 73 hyperthyroidism patients and some 17 progressor patients.

The V and J segments used are TRBV12-5 and TRBJ1-1, with no D gene named confidently. The specimen was peripheral blood mononuclear cells (PBMCs), collected at new diagnosis, from a patient treated with antithyroid drugs. The source is a woman in her 30s with Graves disease. Donor details come from another sample of the same person, matched by shared clones. CDR3 reads: CASGFGRGGSAFF. At the DNA level, the sequence is TGTGCTAGTGGTTTTGGCCGGGGAGGATCGGCTTTCTTT.